These 6 T cell receptor beta chains came from one sample sequenced in a study of blood T cells in healthy people across ages. A second PCR of about 7 to 12 cycles used a sample-barcoded 5' primer and a J-beta primer mix. TCRdb re-derived calls from the 5' RACE reads in MiXCR, one entry per CDR3 protein. The sample has around 700,000 distinct CDR3 sequences, 25% seen once; the top ten hold 9.4%. These data also featured in a second study, about T cells of mothers and their children.

Sequencing used blood. The source is a boy aged 10-17 years in good health.

The chain links TRBV20-1 to TRBJ2-1, with D possibly matching TRBD2 (5 bases). The length of the CDR3 is 15 residues. Trimming left V 3 bases short and J 4 bases short, with 16 bases between. Germline assignment: CDR1 DFQATT and CDR2 SNEGSKA (reference sequence). CDR3 amino acids: CSASRIYGEYNEQFF. For the CDR3, the DNA is TGCAGTGCTAGCCGGATATACGGGGAGTACAATGAGCAGTTCTTC.

This clonotype was observed a few times. V gene TRBV20-1 combines with J gene TRBJ2-5; possible D gene TRBD2, 5 bases. Trimming cost V 4 bases and J 0 bases, with 9 bases left between them. The CDR3 contains 13 residues. Germline V CDR1 and CDR2: DFQATT, SNEGSKA (reference sequence). CDR3 sequence (DNA): TGCAGTGCTAAAACGGGGTACCAAGAGACCCAGTACTTC. This codes for CSAKTGYQETQYF.

This chain connects TRBV10-3 to TRBJ2-1; D gene ambiguous. CDR1 and CDR2 from the germline V gene are ENHRY and SYGVKD. Between the trimmed V and J ends, which lost 7 bases and 6 bases, there was a span of 10 bases. The CDR3 is 12 amino acids. The CDR3 region has the DNA TGTGCCATCACTGGAACGGGCAATGAGCAGTTCTTC. It specifies CAITGTGNEQFF.

This chain joins TRBV3-1 and TRBJ2-5; 8 bases are a match to TRBD2. The V gene end was trimmed by 3 bases and the J gene end by 5 bases; junction bases not matched to a gene: 11. Germline CDR1 and CDR2: LGHDT and YNNKEL (reference sequence). CDR3 length equals 16 residues. The CDR3 loop reads CASSQGGPSGLETQYF. DNA for the CDR3: TGTGCCAGCAGCCAGGGAGGTCCTAGCGGGTTGGAGACCCAGTACTTC.

The sample holds a few counts of this clonotype. The chain joins TRBV12-3 or TRBV12-4 to TRBJ1-4; D is unclear. V lost 5 bases to trimming and J lost 11 bases, with 15 bases between them. The CDR3 contains 13 residues. The CDR3 DNA follows: TGTGCCAGCAGTCCAGGTGGGTCCGGCAAACTGTTTTTT. Its translation: CASSPGGSGKLFF.

This clonotype has more than one count but fewer than ten. The rearrangement links TRBV19 to TRBJ2-1, with TRBD2 as a possible D gene (6 bases). Germline V gives CDR1 LNHDA, CDR2 SQIVND (reference sequence). The CDR3 sequence is 16 residues long. V gave up 6 bases and J gave up 6 bases, with 21 bases separating them. For the CDR3, the DNA is TGTGCCAGTAGCCAAACCCTTGGGGTCGGGGGCAATGAGCAGTTCTTC. Amino acid sequence: CASSQTLGVGGNEQFF.